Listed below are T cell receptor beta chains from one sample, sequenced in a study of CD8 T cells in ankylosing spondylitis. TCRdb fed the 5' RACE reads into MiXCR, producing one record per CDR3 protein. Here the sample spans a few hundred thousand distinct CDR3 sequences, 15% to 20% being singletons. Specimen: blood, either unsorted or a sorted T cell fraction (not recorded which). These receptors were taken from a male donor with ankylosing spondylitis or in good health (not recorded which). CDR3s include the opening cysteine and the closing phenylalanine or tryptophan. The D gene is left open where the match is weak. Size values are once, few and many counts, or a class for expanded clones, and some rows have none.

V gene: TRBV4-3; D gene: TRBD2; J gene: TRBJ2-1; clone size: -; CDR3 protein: CASSQDLAVSSYNEQFF; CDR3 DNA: TGCGCCAGCAGCCAAGACCTAGCGGTCAGCTCCTACAATGAGCAGTTCTTC
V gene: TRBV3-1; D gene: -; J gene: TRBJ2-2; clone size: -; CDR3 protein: CASSQWEASNTGELFF; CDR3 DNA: TGTGCCAGCAGCCAATGGGAGGCTTCGAACACCGGGGAGCTGTTTTTT
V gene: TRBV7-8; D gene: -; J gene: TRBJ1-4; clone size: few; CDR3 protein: CASSRRASNEKLFF; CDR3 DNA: TGTGCCAGCAGCCGAAGGGCCAGTAATGAAAAACTGTTTTTT
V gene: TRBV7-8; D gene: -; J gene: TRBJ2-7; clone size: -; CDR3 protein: CASSLLEAETYEQYF; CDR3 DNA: TGTGCCAGCAGCCTACTAGAGGCAGAAACCTACGAGCAGTACTTC
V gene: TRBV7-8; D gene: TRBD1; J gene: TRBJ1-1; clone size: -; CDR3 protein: CASSLARDRADFFF; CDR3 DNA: TGTGCCAGCAGCTTAGCGCGAGACAGGGCGGATTTTTTCTTT
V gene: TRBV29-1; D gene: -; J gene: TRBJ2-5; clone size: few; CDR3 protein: CSVEEPSLAAETQYF; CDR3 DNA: TGCAGCGTTGAAGAGCCCTCCTTGGCAGCAGAGACCCAGTACTTC
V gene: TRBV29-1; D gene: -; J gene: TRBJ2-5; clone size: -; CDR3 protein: CSVFLVGETQYF; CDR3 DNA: TGCAGCGTTTTTTTGGTTGGGGAGACCCAGTACTTC
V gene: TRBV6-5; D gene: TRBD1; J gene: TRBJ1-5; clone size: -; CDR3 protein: CASSYGQGLNQPQHF; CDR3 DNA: TGTGCCAGCAGTTACGGACAGGGCCTCAATCAGCCCCAGCATTTT
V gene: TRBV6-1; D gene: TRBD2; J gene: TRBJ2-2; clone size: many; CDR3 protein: CASSPAASGRAAGELFF; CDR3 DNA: TGTGCCAGCAGTCCTGCAGCTAGCGGGAGGGCCGCCGGGGAGCTGTTTTTT
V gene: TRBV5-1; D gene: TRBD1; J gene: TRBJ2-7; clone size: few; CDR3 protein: CASSPDRGGEQYF; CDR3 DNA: TGCGCCAGCAGCCCTGACAGGGGAGGCGAGCAGTACTTC
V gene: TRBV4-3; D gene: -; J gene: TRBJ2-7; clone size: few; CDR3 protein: CASSQETGWYEQYF; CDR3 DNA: TGCGCCAGCAGCCAAGAGACAGGTTGGTACGAGCAGTACTTC
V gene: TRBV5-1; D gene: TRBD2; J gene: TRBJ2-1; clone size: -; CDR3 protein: CASSTGLTSDNEQFF; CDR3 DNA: TGCGCCAGCAGCACCGGCCTCACTAGCGACAATGAGCAGTTCTTC
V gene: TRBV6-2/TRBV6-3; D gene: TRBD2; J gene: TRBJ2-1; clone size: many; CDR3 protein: CASSYSGEVAGGQFF; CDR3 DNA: TGTGCCAGCAGTTACTCTGGCGAAGTAGCGGGAGGGCAGTTCTTC
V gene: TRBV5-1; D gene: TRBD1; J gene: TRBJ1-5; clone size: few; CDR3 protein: CASSLRTGDQPQHF; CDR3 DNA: TGCGCCAGCAGCTTGAGAACAGGGGATCAGCCCCAGCATTTT
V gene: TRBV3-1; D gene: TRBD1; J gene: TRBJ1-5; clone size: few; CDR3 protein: CASSQDGQGNQPQHF; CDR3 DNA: TGTGCCAGCAGCCAAGATGGACAGGGCAATCAGCCCCAGCATTTT
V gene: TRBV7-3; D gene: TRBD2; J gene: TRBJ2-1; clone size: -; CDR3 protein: CASSLWGGRAVVYNEQFF; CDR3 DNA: TGTGCCAGCAGCTTATGGGGCGGGAGGGCCGTCGTGTACAATGAGCAGTTCTTC
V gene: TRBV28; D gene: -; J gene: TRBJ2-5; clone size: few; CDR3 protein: CASRPRQGNLPETQYF; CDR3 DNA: TGTGCCAGCAGGCCGCGGCAGGGGAACCTTCCCGAGACCCAGTACTTC
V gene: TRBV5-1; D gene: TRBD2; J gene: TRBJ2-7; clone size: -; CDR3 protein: CASSPPGSGSSYEQYF; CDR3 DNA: TGCGCCAGCAGCCCCCCTGGGAGCGGGAGTTCCTACGAGCAGTACTTC
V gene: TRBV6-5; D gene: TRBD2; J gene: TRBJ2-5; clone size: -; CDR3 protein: CASSSPGLAGLETQYF; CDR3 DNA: TGTGCCAGCAGTTCCCCGGGACTAGCGGGATTAGAGACCCAGTACTTC